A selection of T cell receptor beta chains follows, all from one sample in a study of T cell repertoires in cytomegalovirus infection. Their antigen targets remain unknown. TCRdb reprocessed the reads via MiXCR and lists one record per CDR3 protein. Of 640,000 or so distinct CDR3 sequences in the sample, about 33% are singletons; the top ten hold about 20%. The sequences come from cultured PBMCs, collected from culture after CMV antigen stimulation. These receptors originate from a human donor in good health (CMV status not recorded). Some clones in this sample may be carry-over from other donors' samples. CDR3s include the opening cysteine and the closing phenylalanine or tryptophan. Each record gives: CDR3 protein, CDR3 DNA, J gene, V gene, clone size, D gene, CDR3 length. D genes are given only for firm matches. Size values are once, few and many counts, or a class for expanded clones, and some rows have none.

CASSQDRAGEGVGEQYF TGTGCCAGCAGCCAAGATAGGGCGGGAGAGGGCGTGGGCGAGCAGTACTTC TRBJ2-7 TRBV4-2 - TRBD2 17
CSARVGALGEAFF TGCAGTGCTAGGGTGGGGGCCTTAGGTGAAGCTTTCTTT TRBJ1-1 TRBV20-1 few - 13
CSASRDNGFSEQYF TGCAGTGCTAGCCGAGACAACGGGTTCTCCGAGCAGTACTTC TRBJ2-7 TRBV20-1 few - 14
CASSYSPDRGYEQYF TGTGCCAGCAGTTACTCTCCGGACAGGGGCTACGAGCAGTACTTC TRBJ2-7 TRBV6-6 few TRBD1 15
CASNVQTGTDTQYF TGCGCCAGCAACGTGCAAACAGGGACAGATACGCAGTATTTT TRBJ2-3 TRBV5-1 - - 14
CASSLSGTPYEQYF TGTGCCAGCAGCCTCTCCGGGACACCCTACGAGCAGTACTTC TRBJ2-7 TRBV7-6 once - 14
CASSLFRTSGIHEQFF TGTGCCAGCAGCTTATTCCGGACTAGCGGGATCCATGAGCAGTTCTTC TRBJ2-1 TRBV7-9 few TRBD2 16
CASSLDRGPIEQYF TGCGCCAGCAGCTTGGACAGGGGGCCCATCGAGCAGTACTTC TRBJ2-7 TRBV5-1 - TRBD1 14
CSAKKGASYNEQFF TGCAGTGCAAAGAAGGGGGCCTCCTACAATGAGCAGTTCTTC TRBJ2-1 TRBV20-1 - TRBD1 14
CASSLSGVGNTIYF TGTGCCAGCAGTTTATCAGGGGTAGGAAACACCATATATTTT TRBJ1-3 TRBV12-3/TRBV12-4 - - 14
CASSLLNSPLHF TGTGCCAGCAGCCTGCTTAATTCACCCCTCCACTTT TRBJ1-6 TRBV28 - - 12
CASSVGSLAAYEQYF TGTGCCAGCAGCGTAGGAAGCCTAGCGGCTTACGAGCAGTACTTC TRBJ2-7 TRBV9 - TRBD2 15
CASSSGTGGHGYTF TGTGCCAGCAGCTCCGGGACAGGGGGTCATGGCTACACCTTC TRBJ1-2 TRBV12-3/TRBV12-4 - TRBD1 14
CASQTPGGTYEQYF TGTGCCAGCCAAACACCGGGGGGGACCTACGAGCAGTACTTC TRBJ2-7 TRBV6-1 few TRBD2 14
CSVFTPGQGHNEQFF TGCAGCGTGTTTACTCCGGGACAGGGACACAATGAGCAGTTCTTC TRBJ2-1 TRBV29-1 - TRBD1 15
CASSTYGGGSYGYTF TGTGCCAGCAGCACCTACGGAGGGGGGAGCTATGGCTACACCTTC TRBJ1-2 TRBV7-2 many - 15
CASKRLGGRGEAFF TGTGCCAGCAAGCGGCTTGGGGGCCGCGGCGAAGCTTTCTTT TRBJ1-1 TRBV6-8 - - 14
CANPTRWTSHSYEQYF TGTGCCAACCCGACCCGGTGGACTAGCCACTCCTACGAGCAGTACTTC TRBJ2-7 TRBV7-2 - TRBD2 16
CASSPYQGDTEAFF TGTGCCAGCTCACCATACCAGGGGGACACTGAAGCTTTCTTT TRBJ1-1 TRBV18 once TRBD1 14
CASSEGLGHPSTNEKLFF TGTGCCAGCAGTGAAGGGTTGGGACACCCTTCAACTAATGAAAAACTGTTTTTT TRBJ1-4 TRBV2 - - 18
CASSLTESTPAPSF TGTGCCAGCAGCCTCACAGAGTCGACCCCCGCCCCATCATTC TRBJ2-7 TRBV7-9 few - 14
CSAKRYRYEQYF TGCAGTGCTAAGAGGTACCGCTACGAGCAGTACTTC TRBJ2-7 TRBV20-1 few - 12
CASAPAGFYNEQFF TGTGCTAGTGCCCCAGCGGGTTTCTACAATGAGCAGTTCTTC TRBJ2-1 TRBV12-5 - - 14
CASSPHRANEQFF TGTGCCAGCAGCCCTCATCGTGCTAATGAGCAGTTCTTC TRBJ2-1 TRBV7-8 - - 13
CASSLAKYSSTDTQYF TGTGCCAGCAGTTTGGCCAAATACTCTAGCACAGATACGCAGTATTTT TRBJ2-3 TRBV12-3/TRBV12-4 few - 16
CSAGGGRSEQFF TGCAGTGCTGGGGGGGGGCGGAGTGAGCAGTTCTTC TRBJ2-1 TRBV20-1 - - 12
CASSQEGTGGLGETQYF TGTGCCAGCAGCCAAGAGGGAACGGGGGGGCTAGGAGAGACCCAGTACTTC TRBJ2-5 TRBV4-2 - TRBD2 17
CASSLKASGSRGQYF TGTGCCAGCAGCTTAAAGGCTAGCGGGAGTAGGGGGCAGTACTTC TRBJ2-7 TRBV7-9 - TRBD2 15
CASSTTGPTDTQYF TGTGCCAGCAGTACCACAGGGCCCACAGATACGCAGTATTTT TRBJ2-3 TRBV7-2 many - 14
CASSLEGPPSYEQYF TGCGCCAGCAGCTTGGAGGGGCCTCCCTCCTACGAGCAGTACTTC TRBJ2-7 TRBV5-1 - - 15
CASSLTGGPTGELFF TGTGCCAGCAGCCTGACGGGAGGGCCCACCGGGGAGCTGTTTTTT TRBJ2-2 TRBV7-9 few TRBD2 15
CATVGWGSGETQYF TGTGCCACCGTTGGTTGGGGCTCGGGGGAGACCCAGTACTTC TRBJ2-5 TRBV3-1 once - 14
CASSLGRVRYTEAFF TGCGCCAGCAGCTTGGGCAGGGTTAGATATACTGAAGCTTTCTTT TRBJ1-1 TRBV5-1 - - 15
CASSPGRAGKGNQPQHF TGCGCCAGCAGCCCCGGGAGGGCAGGGAAAGGCAATCAGCCCCAGCATTTT TRBJ1-5 TRBV4-1 - - 17
CASSERYQPQHF TGTGCCAGCAGTGAGAGATATCAGCCCCAGCATTTT TRBJ1-5 TRBV2 few - 12
CASSLSGARAEQYF TGTGCCAGCAGCTTATCGGGGGCTAGGGCAGAGCAGTACTTC TRBJ2-7 TRBV7-2 many - 14
CASSPGRQTDTQYF TGTGCCAGCAGCCCCGGGAGACAAACAGATACGCAGTATTTT TRBJ2-3 TRBV7-2 - - 14
CASSSGLYNEQFF TGTGCCAGCAGCTCCGGACTATACAATGAGCAGTTCTTC TRBJ2-1 TRBV7-2 many - 13
CASRPGQEGYTF TGTGCCAGTCGGCCGGGACAGGAGGGCTACACCTTC TRBJ1-2 TRBV19 - TRBD1 12
CASSIGTGDEQYF TGTGCCAGTAGTATTGGGACAGGGGACGAGCAGTACTTC TRBJ2-7 TRBV19 few TRBD1 13
CASSWEGRQYF TGTGCCAGCAGTTGGGAGGGTAGGCAGTATTTT TRBJ2-3 TRBV12-3/TRBV12-4 few TRBD2 11
CASSLIMWGSYEQYF TGTGCCAGCAGCTTGATTATGTGGGGATCCTACGAGCAGTACTTC TRBJ2-7 TRBV7-2 many - 15
CSAPDGKAYGYTF TGCAGTGCTCCCGATGGGAAGGCCTATGGCTACACCTTC TRBJ1-2 TRBV20-1 few - 13
CASSLGGTGGRWQFF TGTGCCAGCAGCTTAGGGGGGACAGGGGGCCGCTGGCAGTTCTTC TRBJ2-1 TRBV7-2 many TRBD1 15
CASSGGGTISHTGELFF TGTGCCAGCAGCGGGGGGGGGACAATCTCCCACACCGGGGAGCTGTTTTTT TRBJ2-2 TRBV6-1 - TRBD2 17
CSVQGGEKLFF TGCAGCGTACAGGGAGGGGAAAAACTGTTTTTT TRBJ1-4 TRBV29-1 - - 11
CASSLAIGLAGYEQYF TGTGCCAGCAGCTTAGCGATCGGACTAGCGGGCTACGAGCAGTACTTC TRBJ2-7 TRBV7-6 few TRBD2 16
CASSPVLSDEQYF TGTGCCAGCAGCCCAGTACTCTCCGACGAGCAGTACTTC TRBJ2-7 TRBV27 few - 13
CASSSTGAREKLFF TGTGCCAGCAGTTCGACGGGGGCACGAGAAAAACTGTTTTTT TRBJ1-4 TRBV6-6 few - 14
CASSLAGTSGPAYEQYF TGTGCCAGCAGCTTAGCCGGGACTAGCGGTCCGGCCTACGAGCAGTACTTC TRBJ2-7 TRBV7-2 many TRBD2 17
CASSLAGSANTEAFF TGTGCCAGCAGCCTCGCGGGGTCCGCAAACACTGAAGCTTTCTTT TRBJ1-1 TRBV5-4 few - 15
CASSYSGGAVEKLFF TGTGCCAGCAGTTACTCGGGGGGGGCGGTTGAAAAACTGTTTTTT TRBJ1-4 TRBV6-5 few - 15
CASSYSTGLGPSTDTQYF TGTGCCAGCAGTTACTCAACCGGACTAGGCCCTAGCACAGATACGCAGTATTTT TRBJ2-3 TRBV6-2/TRBV6-3 - TRBD2 18